This T cell receptor (beta chain) was sequenced in a study of shared clonotypes between healthy human individuals (dated by TCRdb to 2020 to 2022). In the study overall: The cohort included three men and two women between 18 and 49 years of age. For each donor, CD4 naive and CD4 memory were each run on three plates, CD8 naive on two plates, and CD8 memory on one plate. To estimate repertoire size and how much clonotypes are shared between individuals, the study performed deep sequencing of blood TCR repertoires from roughly five healthy adults. To increase sequencing depth and limit assay-specific biases, TCR repertoire library preparation and sequencing were carried out by different laboratories using diverse techniques. Leukapheresis yielded between about 0.85 and 10 billion PBMCs per donor. Study-wide conclusions, independent of this receptor: Pairwise subsampling indicated that sequencing depth was expected to affect the degree of clonotype sharing among donors. Across a few donors, approximately 4.6% of naive CD4, approximately 3.6% of naive CD8, approximately 2.5% of memory CD4, and approximately 0.42% of memory CD8 clonotypes were shared. The genetic and exposure-history diversity represented was limited by the small number of donors. Rarefaction of sorted-subset datasets indicated incomplete sequencing despite the large sequencing depth. Naive subsets generally had larger estimated clonotype richness than memory subsets did. Only blood was sampled, and tissue TCR repertoires likely differ from those in blood. Compared with non-shared clonotypes, clonotypes shared by all four sorted-subset donors had higher generation probabilities.

Here V drops 4 bases and J drops 2 bases, and the junction holds 3 bases not matched to any gene. CDR1 SGDLS and CDR2 YYNGEE were looked up in the germline V gene. Including the terminal cysteine and phenylalanine, the CDR3 comprises 14 residues. Solely the CDR3 DNA is kept, with 42 bases framed from the first base. Comment on this clone: Its specific antigen is unknown. The input lacks base qualities; no much larger clone sits a single base away.

Using the deep immunoSEQ assay, TCR CDR3 regions were amplified from genomic DNA by multiplex PCR. Genomic DNA extracted from each cell subset was distributed evenly over all wells of several immunoSEQ 96-well plates, and each plate served as one replicate. For sorted subsets, each replicate PCR was loaded with 200 ng genomic DNA, equivalent to some 27,000 T cell genomes. Purified libraries were measured with a Qubit 3.0 fluorometer, size-checked on a Bioanalyzer 2100, and measured again with the KAPA Library Quantification kit. Each immunoSEQ 96-well plate was sequenced on its own single-read 150-cycle Illumina NextSeq 550 flow cell. The study's own analysis went as follows. The immunoSEQ output contained only junctional sequences without quality scores, so filtering could not match that applied to full-length reads. To assign V/J genes and CDR3, sequences were annotated using PyIR, a Python wrapper for IgBLAST v1.9, with IMGT germline references. Reads with weak V/J assignments (E-value above 1e-6), missing CDR3, stop codons, out-of-frame junctions, or ambiguous translated residues were removed. V3J clonotypes were defined as sequences sharing the same inferred V gene, J gene, and CDR3 amino acid sequence. Percentage overlap between repertoires was calculated by dividing the number of shared unique clonotypes by the size of the smaller repertoire. RTK rarefaction, the Chao1 estimator, and Recon v2.1 estimates of unobserved clonotypes were used to assess repertoire richness. For all TCRbeta clonotypes obtained by the gDNA method from a few donors, generation probabilities were computed with OLGA. Drawn from immuneACCESS, this table holds only the in-frame rearrangements with V and J called that TCRdb kept. Clones are partly lost; checked studies trace under half to an unresolved V gene and leave the rest unexplained. The DNA gave D and trimming, while V, J and clone size come from that table. The sample table records some 680,000 clones; less than 80% of these occur just once. The ten largest clones capture around 2% of the sample.

Donors were healthy HIV-negative adults with no recently reported acute infections or vaccinations. Every donor was a Caucasian adult living in Nashville, Tennessee, USA. CD4+ T cells were enriched through magnetic negative selection, after which naive cells were positively selected on CD45RA and the remaining negative fraction served as the memory subset. After blood collection by leukapheresis, PBMCs were isolated using Ficoll-Histopaque density gradient centrifugation and then cryopreserved in the vapor phase of liquid nitrogen. Analytical flow cytometry was used to check the purity and quantity of each magnetically sorted T cell population. Each sorted fraction had its genomic DNA isolated and then quantified by UV absorbance on a Nanodrop 2000c.

Sequencing input: memory CD4+ T cells sorted from blood. Reading the label with the study, this specimen's cell subset or site is: CD45RA-negative fraction. The sequence derives from a woman in her 30s in good health. The chain is made from TRBV9 and TRBJ1-2; TRBD1 agrees with 9 junctional bases. The DNA is as follows: TGTGCCAGCAGCCACGGACAGGGGAACTATGGCTACACCTTC. It translates to CASSHGQGNYGYTF.